Detailed here is one T cell receptor beta chain. Its specificity is not known. These data come from a study of shared clonotypes between healthy human individuals. From germline, CDR1 is SGHRS and CDR2 YFSETQ. The V end was cut by 1 base, the J end by 0 bases, with 13 bases between. CDR3 length: 17 amino acids. Findings and limits, study-wide: Generally, naive subsets (rather than memory subsets) showed larger estimated richness. Sequencing depth was a factor that was expected to affect clonotype sharing among donors.

Generated by immunoSEQ multiplex PCR, the TCRdb table keeps only in-frame clones and is missing some. The data hold over a million clones, with 98% to 99% observed a single time. The sample taken for sequencing was naive CD4+ T cells sorted from blood. Subset given: CD45RA+ positively selected. The TCR sequence derives from a man younger than 40 in good health. The rearrangement uses TRBV5-1 and TRBJ1-4, with TRBD1 as a possible D gene (6 bases). The CDR3 DNA is TGCGCCAGCAGCTTGTCTGGGGGGCTTGCAACTAATGAAAAACTGTTTTTT. Protein: CASSLSGGLATNEKLFF.